A single T cell receptor beta chain is shown here with its context. Its antigen is as yet unknown. PCR employed 60 Vbeta and 13 Jbeta primers. Produced via immunoSEQ multiplex PCR; TCRdb's table is partial and in-frame only. Of 150,000 to 200,000 clones listed, more than 60% were seen once; the top ten hold 2% to 3%. The sample comes from a study of cytomegalovirus exposure and HLA in healthy donors. Whole-study findings and limits: Investigators reported 150 to 200 TCR beta chains as tied to cytomegalovirus.

V gave up 6 bases and J gave up 0 bases, with 15 bases separating them. This CDR3 is 17 amino acids long. The germline CDR1 and CDR2 sequences are KGHSH and LQKENI. Sequenced input: PBMCs. The receptor was derived from a human donor in good health. The rearrangement joins TRBV18 to TRBJ1-6; D unresolved. CDR3 nucleotide sequence: TGTGCCAGCTCCCCCAGCGGTCCAGACTCCTATAATTCACCCCTCCACTTT. This sequence encodes CASSPSGPDSYNSPLHF.